This T cell receptor (beta chain) was recorded in a study of radiotherapy plus CTLA-4 blockade in lung cancer. Study-level information: Objective responses were recorded in less than 20% of patients, with disease control recorded in approximately 34%.

Focal radiation plus CTLA-4 blockade with ipilimumab was administered to patients who had chemo-refractory metastatic non-small-cell lung cancer. There are 15 residues in the CDR3. V lost 6 bases and J 1 base, leaving 15 bases between the germline ends. Germline V gives CDR1 MNHEY, CDR2 SMNVEV (reference sequence). Generated by immunoSEQ multiplex PCR, the TCRdb table keeps only in-frame clones and is missing some. The sample yields about 13,000 clones, more than 70% seen once. As for this clone: Its antigen is not identified.

Overall study results and limits: Interferon-beta, together with early blood T cell clone dynamics, reportedly best predicted response. TCR clones originating in tumors grew in number in blood after radiotherapy plus ipilimumab.

The sample consisted of peripheral blood, taken from a patient treated with radiotherapy plus ipilimumab. This chain connects TRBV27 to TRBJ2-5, with D possibly being TRBD2 (6 bases). This TCR derives from a human donor with non-small cell lung cancer that progressed on radiotherapy plus ipilimumab. Some clones in this sample may be carry-over from other donors' samples. CDR3 coding DNA: TGTGCCAGCAGCCTAGCGAAGAGCCTCCAAGAGACCCAGTACTTC. Translation gives CASSLAKSLQETQYF.